Shown below are 8 T cell receptor beta chains from a single sample sequenced in a study of shared clonotypes between healthy human individuals. Produced via immunoSEQ multiplex PCR; TCRdb's table is partial and in-frame only. Of about 1 million clones in the sample, about three quarters are singletons; the top ten hold about 1.5%. Material for sequencing was memory CD4+ T cells sorted from blood. Subset defined: CD45RA-negative fraction. These receptors were collected from a man younger than 35 in good health.

The rearrangement links TRBV5-1 to TRBJ2-1; 10 bases line up with TRBD1. The CDR3 consists of 15 residues. Losses at the gene ends were 4 bases for V and 3 bases for J; bases not matched to a gene: 4. Germline CDR1 is SGHRS and CDR2 is YFSETQ. DNA for the CDR3: TGCGCCAGCAGCAGAAGGACAGGGGGCTACAATGAGCAGTTCTTC. This translates into CASSRRTGGYNEQFF.

This chain connects TRBV4-2 to TRBJ2-4; D tentatively reads TRBD1 or TRBD2 (6 bases each). Germline V gives CDR1 LGHNA, CDR2 YNFKEQ. The CDR3 loop spans 17 amino acids. V lost 0 bases and J lost 6, with 18 bases in between. This chain's CDR3 is CASSQDKGQGGTNIQYF. The CDR3 region has the DNA TGTGCCAGCAGCCAAGATAAAGGACAAGGGGGGACAAACATTCAGTACTTC.

Turning to this clone: Other nucleotide sequences in the sample specify the same CDR3. The chain couples TRBV7-9 to TRBJ1-5, with TRBD1 identical over 9 bases. Germline CDR1 SEHNR, CDR2 FQNEAQ (reference sequence). This CDR3 is 15 amino acids long. J was trimmed by 1 base and V by 4 bases; bases with no gene match: 2. The CDR3 spells CASSSDRGSNQPQHF. CDR3 in DNA: TGTGCCAGCAGCTCGGACAGGGGAAGCAATCAGCCCCAGCATTTT. Combining the CDR3 with reference TRBV7-9 and TRBJ1-5 gives the whole variable domain DTGVSQNPRHKITKRGQNVTFRCDPISEHNRLYWYRQTLGQGPEFLTYFQNEAQLEKSRLLSDRFSAERPKGSFSTLEIQRTEQGDSAMYLCASSSDRGSNQPQHFGDGTRLSIL.

CDR3 coding DNA: TGCGCCAGCGCGACCGGAGGGGGCACAGATACGCAGTATTTT. It codes for CASATGGGTDTQYF. This chain joins TRBV4-3 and TRBJ2-3; tentatively, D is TRBD2 (6 bases). Germline V gene lookup returns CDR1 LGHNA and CDR2 YSLEER. This CDR3 has 14 residues. V was cut by 8 bases and J by 1 base, with 13 bases left in between.

The chain joins TRBV19 to TRBJ1-5, with D possibly TRBD1 on 6 matching bases. Germline CDR1 LNHDA, CDR2 SQIVND (reference sequence). V dropped 4 bases and J dropped 0 bases, with 13 bases sitting between them. The CDR3 consists of 16 residues. CDR3 amino acids: CASSTLGTLSNQPQHF. CDR3 coding DNA: TGTGCCAGTAGTACCCTGGGGACACTTAGCAATCAGCCCCAGCATTTT.

The chain has TRBV5-4 and TRBJ2-1, with D tentatively TRBD2 (6 bases). The V end lost 0 bases, the J end lost 8 bases, and 15 bases lay between the germline ends. There are 15 residues in the CDR3. The germline CDR1 and CDR2 sequences are SGHNT and YYREEE (reference sequence). CDR3 loop: CASSLGAGSRDEQFF. The CDR3 DNA sequence: TGTGCCAGCAGCTTGGGGGCGGGGAGTCGGGATGAGCAGTTCTTC.

This sequence joins TRBV7-2 and TRBJ2-3; D tentatively reads TRBD1 or TRBD2 (5 bases each). Germline V gene lookup returns CDR1 SGHTA and CDR2 FQGNSA. V was clipped by 3 bases and J by 6 bases, with 13 bases between them. This CDR3 has 14 amino acids. The CDR3 DNA sequence: TGTGCCAGCAGCTTCGGATTAGGGGAGGATACGCAGTATTTT. As protein: CASSFGLGEDTQYF. The full variable domain, its missing parts supplied by reference TRBV7-2 and TRBJ2-3, is GAGVSQSPSNKVTEKGKDVELRCDPISGHTALYWYRQSLGQGLEFLIYFQGNSAPDKSGLPSDRFSAERTGGSVSTLTIQRTQQEDSAVYLCASSFGLGEDTQYFGPGTRLTVL.

CDR3 nucleotide sequence: TGTGCCAGCTCACCAATGACAGCCTCCCTTAACACTGAAGCTTTCTTT. Its protein is CASSPMTASLNTEAFF. V usage is TRBV18 and J usage is TRBJ1-1; D perhaps matches TRBD1 (5 bases). Germline V lookup: CDR1 KGHSH, CDR2 LQKENI. This CDR3 contains 16 residues. The V and J ends lost 2 bases and 2 bases respectively, with 15 bases between them.